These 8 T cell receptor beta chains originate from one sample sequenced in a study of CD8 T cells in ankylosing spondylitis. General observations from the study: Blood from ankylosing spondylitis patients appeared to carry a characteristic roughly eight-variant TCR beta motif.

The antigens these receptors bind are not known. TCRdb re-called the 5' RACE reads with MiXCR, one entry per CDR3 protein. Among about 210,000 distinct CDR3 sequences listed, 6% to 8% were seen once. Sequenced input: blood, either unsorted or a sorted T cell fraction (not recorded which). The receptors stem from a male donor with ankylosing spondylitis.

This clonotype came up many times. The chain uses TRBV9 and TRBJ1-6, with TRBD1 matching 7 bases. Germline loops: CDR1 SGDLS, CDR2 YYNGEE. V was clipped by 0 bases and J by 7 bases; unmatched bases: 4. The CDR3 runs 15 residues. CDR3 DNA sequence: TGTGCCAGCAGCGTAGCGGGACAGTTAAATTCACCCCTCCACTTT. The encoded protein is CASSVAGQLNSPLHF.

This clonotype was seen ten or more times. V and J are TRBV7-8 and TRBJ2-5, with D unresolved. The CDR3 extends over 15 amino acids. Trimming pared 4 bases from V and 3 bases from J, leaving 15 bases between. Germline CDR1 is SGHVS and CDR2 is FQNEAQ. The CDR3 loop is CASSSFTEQKETQYF. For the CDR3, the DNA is TGTGCCAGCAGCTCCTTTACAGAACAGAAAGAGACCCAGTACTTC. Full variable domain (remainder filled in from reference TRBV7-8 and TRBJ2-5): GAGVSQSPRYKVAKRGQDVALRCDPISGHVSLFWYQQALGQGPEFLTYFQNEAQLDKSGLPSDRFFAERPEGSVSTLKIQRTQQEDSAVYLCASSSFTEQKETQYFGPGTRLLVL.

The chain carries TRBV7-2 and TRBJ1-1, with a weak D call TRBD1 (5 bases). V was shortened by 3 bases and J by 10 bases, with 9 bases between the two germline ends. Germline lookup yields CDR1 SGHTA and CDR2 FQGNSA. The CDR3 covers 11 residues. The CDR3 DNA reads TGTGCCAGCAGCTTCTGGGGGGTAGCTTTCTTT. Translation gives CASSFWGVAFF.

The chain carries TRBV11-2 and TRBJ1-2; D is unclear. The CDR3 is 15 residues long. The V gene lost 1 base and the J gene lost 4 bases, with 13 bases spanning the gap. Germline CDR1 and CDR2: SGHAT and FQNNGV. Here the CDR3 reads CASSLGSGRVYGYTF. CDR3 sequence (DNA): TGTGCCAGCAGCTTAGGGTCTGGGCGGGTCTATGGCTACACCTTC.

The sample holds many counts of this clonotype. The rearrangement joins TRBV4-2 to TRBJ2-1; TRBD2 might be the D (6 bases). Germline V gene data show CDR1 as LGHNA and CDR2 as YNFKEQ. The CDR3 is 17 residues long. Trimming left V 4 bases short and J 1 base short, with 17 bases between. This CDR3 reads CASSRDFGRRSYNEQFF. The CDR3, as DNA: TGTGCCAGCAGCCGAGACTTTGGGAGGCGGTCCTACAATGAGCAGTTCTTC.

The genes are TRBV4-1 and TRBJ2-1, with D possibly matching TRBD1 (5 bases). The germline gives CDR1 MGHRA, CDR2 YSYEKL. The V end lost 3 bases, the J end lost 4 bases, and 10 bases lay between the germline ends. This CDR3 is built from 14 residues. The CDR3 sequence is CASSHEPGYNEQFF. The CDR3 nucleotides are TGCGCCAGCAGCCATGAACCAGGGTACAATGAGCAGTTCTTC.

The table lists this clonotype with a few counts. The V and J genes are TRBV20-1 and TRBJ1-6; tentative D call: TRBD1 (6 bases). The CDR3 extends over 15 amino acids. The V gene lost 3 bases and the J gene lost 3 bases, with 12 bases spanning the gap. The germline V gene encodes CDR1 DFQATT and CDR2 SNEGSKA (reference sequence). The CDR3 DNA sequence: TGCAGTGCTAGGGACGGGACATTCTATAATTCACCCCTCCACTTT. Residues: CSARDGTFYNSPLHF.

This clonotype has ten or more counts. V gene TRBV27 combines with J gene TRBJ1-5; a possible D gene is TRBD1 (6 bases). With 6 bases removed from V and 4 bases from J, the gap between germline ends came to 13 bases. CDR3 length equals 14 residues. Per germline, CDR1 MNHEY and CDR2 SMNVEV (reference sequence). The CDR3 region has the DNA TGTGCCAGCAGCTTACTAGGGGGTAATCAGCCCCAGCATTTT. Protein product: CASSLLGGNQPQHF.